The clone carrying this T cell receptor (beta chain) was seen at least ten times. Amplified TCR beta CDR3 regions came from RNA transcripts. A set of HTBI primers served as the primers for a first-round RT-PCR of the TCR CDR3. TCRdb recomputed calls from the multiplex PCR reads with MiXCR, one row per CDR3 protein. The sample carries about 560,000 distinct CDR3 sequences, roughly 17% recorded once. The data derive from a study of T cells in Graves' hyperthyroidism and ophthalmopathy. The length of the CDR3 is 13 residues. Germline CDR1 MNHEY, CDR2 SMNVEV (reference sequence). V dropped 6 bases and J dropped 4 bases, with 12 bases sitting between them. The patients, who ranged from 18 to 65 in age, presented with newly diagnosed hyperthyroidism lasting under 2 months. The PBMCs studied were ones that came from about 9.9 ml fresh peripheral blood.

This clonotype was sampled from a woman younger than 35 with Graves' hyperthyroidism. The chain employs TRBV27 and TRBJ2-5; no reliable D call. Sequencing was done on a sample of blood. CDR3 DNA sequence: TGTGCCAGCAGGGATGTGGGATTAGAGACCCAGTACTTC. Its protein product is CASRDVGLETQYF.